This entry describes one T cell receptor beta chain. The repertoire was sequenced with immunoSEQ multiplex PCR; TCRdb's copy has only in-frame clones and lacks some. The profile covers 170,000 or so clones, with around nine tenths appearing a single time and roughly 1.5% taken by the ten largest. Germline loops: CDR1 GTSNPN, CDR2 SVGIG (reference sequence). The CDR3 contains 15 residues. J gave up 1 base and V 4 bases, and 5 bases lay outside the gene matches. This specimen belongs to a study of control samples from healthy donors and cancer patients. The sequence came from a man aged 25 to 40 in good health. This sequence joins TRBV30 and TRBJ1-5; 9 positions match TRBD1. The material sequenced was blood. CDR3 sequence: CAWNRDRVSNQPQHF. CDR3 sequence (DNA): TGTGCCTGGAATCGGGACAGGGTCAGCAATCAGCCCCAGCATTTT. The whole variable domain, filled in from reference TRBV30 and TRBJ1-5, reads SQTIHQWPATLVQPVGSPLSLECTVEGTSNPNLYWYRQAAGRGLQLLFYSVGIGQISSEVPQNLSASRPQDRQFILSSKKLLLSDSGFYLCAWNRDRVSNQPQHFGDGTRLSIL.